This entry lists 13 T cell receptor beta chains sequenced from one sample in a study of T cells in Graves' hyperthyroidism and ophthalmopathy (dated by TCRdb to between 2017 and 2020). Library preparation used multiplex PCR. Reads for this sample came from an Illumina HiSeq 2000. The TCR beta CDR3 regions were amplified from the RNA transcripts. A first-round RT-PCR of the TCR CDR3 used the HTBI primer set with the Qiagen OneStep RT-PCR kit. TCRdb reworked the public reads: Q25 trimming with fastp, MiXCR clone assembly, productive beta chains retained. Every distinct CDR3 protein forms one entry, paired with its most common genes and DNA. The sample contains 600,000 to 900,000 distinct CDR3 sequences, roughly 15% of them found a single time. Jointly, the top ten make up approximately 8.4% of the sample. The sequencing sample was made of blood. These receptors originate from a man younger than 35 with Graves' hyperthyroidism.

This clonotype was found a few times. V usage is TRBV6-2 or TRBV6-3 and J usage is TRBJ1-2; a possible D gene is TRBD1 (5 bases). The V end was cut by 4 bases, the J end by 4 bases, with 16 bases between. CDR3 size: 15 residues. CDR1 is MNHEY and CDR2 is SVGEGT in the germline V gene. The chain's CDR3 is CASSSEAVGGYGYTF. In DNA, the CDR3 is TGTGCCAGCAGTTCAGAGGCAGTTGGGGGCTATGGCTACACCTTC.

This clonotype was detected a few times. This may be a read error: a much more frequent sequence differs by one nucleotide. The gene calls are TRBV28 and TRBJ1-1; 8 nucleotides align to TRBD1. The germline V gene has CDR1 MDHEN and CDR2 SYDVKM. The CDR3 sequence is 16 residues long. CDR3 amino acids: CASSTFRQGRNTEASF. CDR3 sequence (DNA): TGTGCCAGCAGCACCTTCCGACAGGGGAGGAACACTGAAGCTTCCTTT.

The V call is TRBV10-2, the J call TRBJ2-7; TRBD1 matches at 8 bases. CDR3 length: 16 residues. The trim removed 0 bases at V and 2 bases at J, leaving 6 bases unmatched. Germline CDR1 reads WSHSY; CDR2 reads SAAADI. As DNA, the CDR3 is TGCGCCAGCAGTGAGTCGGGGGGACAGGCCGCCTACGAGCAGTACTTC. Its protein product is CASSESGGQAAYEQYF.

The table lists this clonotype with many counts. This chain connects TRBV28 to TRBJ2-1, with 7 bases lining up with TRBD2. After removal of 9 bases from V and 4 bases from J, the junction contained 12 bases not matched to a gene. Germline V gives CDR1 MDHEN, CDR2 SYDVKM. CDR3 length: 15 amino acids. The CDR3 sequence: CASEGGGGSYNEQFF. In DNA form, the CDR3 reads TGTGCCAGTGAGGGAGGAGGCGGGAGTTACAATGAGCAGTTCTTC.

This clonotype occurred a few times. The rearrangement joins TRBV6-2 or TRBV6-3 to TRBJ2-3, with 8 nucleotides matching TRBD1. V was clipped by 8 bases and J by 6 bases; unmatched bases: 10. This CDR3 comprises 14 residues. The germline CDR1 and CDR2 sequences are MNHEY and SVGEGT. Written as DNA, the CDR3 is TGTGCCAGCTGGGGGCAGGGGGCATCCGATACGCAGTATTTT. Amino acid sequence: CASWGQGASDTQYF.

This clonotype was seen more than once but under ten times. The chain couples TRBV7-9 to TRBJ1-4; no reliable D call. Germline V gives CDR1 SEHNR, CDR2 FQNEAQ (reference sequence). The V and J ends lost 5 bases and 3 bases respectively, with 13 bases between them. The CDR3 consists of 15 residues. In nucleotides, the CDR3 is TGTGCCAGCAGCCGCTCGTCGGAGTCTAATGAAAAACTGTTTTTT. It encodes CASSRSSESNEKLFF.

This clonotype has a count of ten or more. J is TRBJ2-3 and V is TRBV27; D ambiguous. The CDR3 covers 15 residues. The ends were cut back, 3 bases at V and 4 bases at J, with 14 bases in the middle. Germline CDR1 reads MNHEY; CDR2 reads SMNVEV (reference sequence). Here the CDR3 DNA reads TGTGCCAGCAGTTTTTTGCCCCCCGGAGCAGATACGCAGTATTTT. The encoded protein is CASSFLPPGADTQYF.

This chain uses TRBV20-1 with TRBJ2-7, with a tentative D call TRBD1 (7 bases). V dropped 5 bases and J dropped 2 bases, with 10 bases sitting between them. Germline lookup yields CDR1 DFQATT and CDR2 SNEGSKA (reference sequence). This CDR3 has 12 residues. DNA of the CDR3: TGCAGTGCTGGGGGGACAGCCTACGAGCAGTACTTC. It codes for CSAGGTAYEQYF.

This sequence joins TRBV4-1 and TRBJ2-5; D gene ambiguous. This CDR3 has 14 amino acids. Trimming removed 0 bases at V and 5 bases at J, with 10 bases between. Germline CDR1 and CDR2: MGHRA and YSYEKL. As DNA, the CDR3 is TGCGCCAGCAGCCAAGAACTGGGGTCGGAGACCCAGTACTTC. Its translation: CASSQELGSETQYF.

This clonotype was counted between two and nine times. The chain is built from TRBV10-3 and TRBJ2-7; 9 bases agree with TRBD2. Looked up from germline, CDR1 is ENHRY and CDR2 is SYGVKD. Trimming cost V 10 bases and J 0 bases; bases outside gene matches: 7. This CDR3 has 14 residues. In DNA, the CDR3 is TGTGCCACCCAGGGACTAGCTGACTCCTACGAGCAGTACTTC. It codes for CATQGLADSYEQYF.

A few counts support this clonotype. This sequence joins TRBV6-1 and TRBJ2-3; 11 bases are a match to TRBD2. CDR1 and CDR2 (germline): MNHNS, SASEGT. The CDR3 covers 13 residues. The CDR3, as DNA: TGTGCGGTAGCGGGAGGGCCTATAGATACGCAGTATTTT. Its protein is CAVAGGPIDTQYF.

This clonotype was seen more than once but under ten times. V usage is TRBV29-1 and J usage is TRBJ2-1; maybe TRBD2 (7 bases). The V end lost 2 bases, the J end lost 2 bases, and 16 bases lay between the germline ends. CDR1 SQVTM and CDR2 ANQGSEA come from the germline V gene. This CDR3 spans 16 amino acids. CDR3 sequence reads: CSVERGGAGAYNEQFF. DNA of the CDR3: TGCAGCGTTGAAAGGGGGGGGGCGGGAGCCTACAATGAGCAGTTCTTC.

This clonotype was seen only a few times. This chain connects TRBV7-2 to TRBJ2-3; TRBD2 is a possible D gene (6 bases). The germline V and J ends were trimmed by 5 bases and 6 bases, with 15 bases remaining between them. Germline V gene lookup returns CDR1 SGHTA and CDR2 FQGNSA. The CDR3 has 14 amino acids. The CDR3 DNA is TGTGCCAGCAGCCCCGGAGGGCCCCCGGATACGCAGTATTTT. Amino acids: CASSPGGPPDTQYF.